A selection of T cell receptor beta chains follows, all from one sample in a study of blood T cell repertoires in COVID-19. Clones were read by immunoSEQ multiplex PCR, and TCRdb kept only the in-frame ones, dropping some. The table includes around 280,000 clones, roughly 89% detected once. Sequencing used peripheral blood. These receptors all come from a woman between 25 and 40 years old with COVID-19, enrolled during active disease. CDR3s include the opening cysteine and the closing phenylalanine or tryptophan. D genes are given only for firm matches. Expanded clones get a size class; other rows say once, few or many, or leave the size out.

d_call: -; v_call: TRBV5-1; clone_size: -; j_call: TRBJ2-7; cdr3_nt: TGCGCCAGCAGCGGCGGGGCCTACGAGCAGTACTTC; cdr3_aa: CASSGGAYEQYF
d_call: TRBD2; v_call: TRBV6-5; clone_size: -; j_call: TRBJ2-1; cdr3_nt: TGTGCCAGCAGCTCTAGCGGGGCGACGTACAATGAGCAGTTCTTC; cdr3_aa: CASSSSGATYNEQFF
d_call: TRBD1; v_call: TRBV28; clone_size: -; j_call: TRBJ1-2; cdr3_nt: TGTGCCAGCAGCACCCACAGGGGGCTTGGCTACACCTTC; cdr3_aa: CASSTHRGLGYTF
d_call: TRBD1; v_call: TRBV4-2; clone_size: once; j_call: TRBJ2-1; cdr3_nt: TGTGCCAGCAGCCAAGATTTTCGGGACAGGGCTTACAATGAGCAGTTCTTC; cdr3_aa: CASSQDFRDRAYNEQFF
d_call: -; v_call: TRBV15; clone_size: few; j_call: TRBJ1-1; cdr3_nt: TGTGCCACCAGCAGTAGGGGTAGGACTGAAGCTTTCTTT; cdr3_aa: CATSSRGRTEAFF
d_call: TRBD2; v_call: TRBV6-4; clone_size: -; j_call: TRBJ2-3; cdr3_nt: TGTGCCAGCAGTGAAGCGGGGGGGTCCACAGATACGCAGTATTTT; cdr3_aa: CASSEAGGSTDTQYF
d_call: -; v_call: TRBV5-4; clone_size: -; j_call: TRBJ1-2; cdr3_nt: TGTGCCAGCAGCTTGGATAGGGGAGGTTTCTATGGCTACACCTTC; cdr3_aa: CASSLDRGGFYGYTF
d_call: TRBD1; v_call: TRBV6-5; clone_size: -; j_call: TRBJ1-2; cdr3_nt: TGTGCCTCTCGAGGGGGCCGCTCCTTTAACTATGGCTACACCTTC; cdr3_aa: CASRGGRSFNYGYTF
d_call: -; v_call: TRBV3-1/TRBV3-2; clone_size: -; j_call: TRBJ1-6; cdr3_nt: TGTGCCAGCAGCCAAAATCACAGGGCATCCCCACCCCTCCACTTT; cdr3_aa: CASSQNHRASPPLHF
d_call: TRBD1; v_call: TRBV3-1/TRBV3-2; clone_size: -; j_call: TRBJ2-3; cdr3_nt: TGTGCCAGCAGACGACAGGGGTCGGGCACAGATACGCAGTATTTT; cdr3_aa: CASRRQGSGTDTQYF
d_call: -; v_call: TRBV5-1; clone_size: -; j_call: TRBJ1-3; cdr3_nt: TGCGCCAGCAGCGAGATGAGGGGAGCGGGGAGCTCTGGAAACACCATATATTTT; cdr3_aa: CASSEMRGAGSSGNTIYF
d_call: TRBD2; v_call: TRBV6-6; clone_size: -; j_call: TRBJ2-2; cdr3_nt: TGTGCCAGCAGTTACCAGTTTAGCGGGGGGGCCGGGGAGCTGTTTTTT; cdr3_aa: CASSYQFSGGAGELFF
d_call: -; v_call: TRBV4-1; clone_size: -; j_call: TRBJ2-3; cdr3_nt: TGCGCCAGCAGCGCTAGTCCACTGGCCACATTTGATACGCAGTATTTT; cdr3_aa: CASSASPLATFDTQYF
d_call: -; v_call: TRBV7-9; clone_size: -; j_call: TRBJ1-2; cdr3_nt: TGTGCCAGCAGGGCCGTAGCGGGACTAGTTTATGGCTACACCTTC; cdr3_aa: CASRAVAGLVYGYTF
d_call: -; v_call: TRBV7-6; clone_size: once; j_call: TRBJ2-3; cdr3_nt: TGTGCCAGCAGCTCTCCAGCTGGACCTAGCCGCACAGATACGCAGTATTTT; cdr3_aa: CASSSPAGPSRTDTQYF
d_call: TRBD1; v_call: TRBV5-1; clone_size: few; j_call: TRBJ1-1; cdr3_nt: TGCGCCAGCAGCGTGGGACAGGGCACTGAAGCTTTCTTT; cdr3_aa: CASSVGQGTEAFF
d_call: -; v_call: TRBV6-6; clone_size: -; j_call: TRBJ1-1; cdr3_nt: TGTGCCAGCAGTCGTCCCGGGGGTTCGGTTAGGGACACTGAAGCTTTCTTT; cdr3_aa: CASSRPGGSVRDTEAFF
d_call: TRBD1; v_call: TRBV5-4; clone_size: -; j_call: TRBJ1-2; cdr3_nt: TGTGCCAGCAGCTTGATCGGACAGGGGGCTTATGGCTACACCTTC; cdr3_aa: CASSLIGQGAYGYTF
d_call: -; v_call: TRBV7-9; clone_size: once; j_call: TRBJ2-1; cdr3_nt: TGTGCCAGCAGCCCAGGGCAGGGCGTGAGTTTTAACAATGAGCAGTTCTTC; cdr3_aa: CASSPGQGVSFNNEQFF
d_call: -; v_call: TRBV19; clone_size: -; j_call: TRBJ2-2; cdr3_nt: TGTGCCAGTAGTATTATGGACAGTCGGACCGGGGAGCCGTTTTTT; cdr3_aa: CASSIMDSRTGEPFF
d_call: -; v_call: TRBV4-1; clone_size: -; j_call: TRBJ2-7; cdr3_nt: TGCGCCAGCAGCCAAGTGGTCCAGGGACTGGGGGACGAGCAGTACTTC; cdr3_aa: CASSQVVQGLGDEQYF
d_call: TRBD2; v_call: TRBV24-1; clone_size: -; j_call: TRBJ2-3; cdr3_nt: TGTGCCACCAGTGGCTATAGCGGGGGGGCCGAATATACGCAGTATTTT; cdr3_aa: CATSGYSGGAEYTQYF
d_call: TRBD2; v_call: TRBV28; clone_size: once; j_call: TRBJ2-3; cdr3_nt: TGTGCTTGGCGGGGGGCGGGCACAGATACGCAGTATTTT; cdr3_aa: CAWRGAGTDTQYF
d_call: -; v_call: TRBV6-5; clone_size: -; j_call: TRBJ1-2; cdr3_nt: TGTGCCAGCAGCTGGGGGGGGCAGGACTATGGCTACACCTTC; cdr3_aa: CASSWGGQDYGYTF
d_call: TRBD1; v_call: TRBV3-1/TRBV3-2; clone_size: -; j_call: TRBJ2-1; cdr3_nt: TGTGCCAGCAGCCTGACAGGGGGGTACAATGAGCAGTTCTTC; cdr3_aa: CASSLTGGYNEQFF
d_call: TRBD1; v_call: TRBV25-1; clone_size: -; j_call: TRBJ2-5; cdr3_nt: TGTGCCAGCCGCGGGACAGGGAAAGAGACCCAGTACTTC; cdr3_aa: CASRGTGKETQYF
d_call: -; v_call: TRBV6-4; clone_size: -; j_call: TRBJ2-5; cdr3_nt: TGTGCCAGCAGCCGACAGGGAGGTGGCGAGACCCAGTACTTC; cdr3_aa: CASSRQGGGETQYF
d_call: -; v_call: TRBV5-1; clone_size: -; j_call: TRBJ1-2; cdr3_nt: TGCGCCAGCAGCTTGGGGGCGGGAAGGTATGGCTACACCTTC; cdr3_aa: CASSLGAGRYGYTF